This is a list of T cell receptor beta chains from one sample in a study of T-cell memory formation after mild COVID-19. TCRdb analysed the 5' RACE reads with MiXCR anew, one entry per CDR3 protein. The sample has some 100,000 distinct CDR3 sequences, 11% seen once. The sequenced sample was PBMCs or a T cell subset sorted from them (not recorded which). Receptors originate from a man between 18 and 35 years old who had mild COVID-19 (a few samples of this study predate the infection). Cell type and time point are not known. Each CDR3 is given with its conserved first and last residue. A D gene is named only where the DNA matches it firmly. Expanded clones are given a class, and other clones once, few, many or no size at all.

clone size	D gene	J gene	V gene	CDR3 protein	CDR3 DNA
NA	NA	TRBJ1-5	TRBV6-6	CASGGINQPQHF	TGTGCCAGTGGAGGCATTAATCAGCCCCAGCATTTT
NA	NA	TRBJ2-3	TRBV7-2	CASGGEPTDTQYF	TGTGCCAGCGGTGGAGAGCCTACAGATACGCAGTATTTT
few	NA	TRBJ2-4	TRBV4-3	CASSQETGISKNIQYF	TGCGCCAGCAGCCAAGAAACGGGAATTTCCAAAAACATTCAGTACTTC
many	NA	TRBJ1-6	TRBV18	CASSPASSYNSPLHF	TGTGCCAGCTCACCAGCGAGCTCCTATAATTCACCCCTCCACTTT
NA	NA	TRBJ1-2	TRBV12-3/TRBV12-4	CASSFNYGYTF	TGTGCCAGCAGTTTTAACTATGGCTACACCTTC
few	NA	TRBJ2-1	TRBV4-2	CASSPDTSSYNEQFF	TGTGCCAGCAGCCCGGACACCAGCTCCTACAATGAGCAGTTCTTC
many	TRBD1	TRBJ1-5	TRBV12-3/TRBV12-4	CASKTGGLNQPQHF	TGTGCCAGCAAAACAGGGGGCCTCAATCAGCCCCAGCATTTT
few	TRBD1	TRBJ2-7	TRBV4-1	CASSAGTGGYEQYF	TGCGCCAGCAGCGCCGGGACAGGCGGGTACGAGCAGTACTTC
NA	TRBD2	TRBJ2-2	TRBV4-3	CASSSRTSGGATGELFF	TGCGCCAGCAGCTCCAGGACTAGCGGGGGGGCCACCGGGGAGCTGTTTTTT
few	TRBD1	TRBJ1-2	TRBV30	CAWDRGYGYTF	TGTGCCTGGGACAGGGGATATGGCTACACCTTC
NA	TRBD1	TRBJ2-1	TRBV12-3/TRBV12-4	CASQTGNEQFF	TGTGCCAGTCAGACAGGGAATGAGCAGTTCTTC
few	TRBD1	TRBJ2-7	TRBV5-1	CASRRQGAHYEQYF	TGCGCCAGCAGGAGGCAGGGGGCTCACTACGAGCAGTACTTC
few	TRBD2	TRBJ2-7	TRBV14	CASSRGLAGAYEQYF	TGTGCCAGCAGCCGAGGACTAGCGGGAGCCTACGAGCAGTACTTC
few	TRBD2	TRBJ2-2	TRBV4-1	CASSAGTMNTGELFF	TGCGCCAGCAGCGCCGGGACTATGAACACCGGGGAGCTGTTTTTT
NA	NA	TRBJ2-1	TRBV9	CASSVWGSYNEQFF	TGTGCCAGCAGCGTATGGGGGAGCTACAATGAGCAGTTCTTC
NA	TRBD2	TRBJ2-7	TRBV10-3	CAISESGGSYEQYF	TGTGCCATCAGTGAGTCGGGGGGGTCCTACGAGCAGTACTTC